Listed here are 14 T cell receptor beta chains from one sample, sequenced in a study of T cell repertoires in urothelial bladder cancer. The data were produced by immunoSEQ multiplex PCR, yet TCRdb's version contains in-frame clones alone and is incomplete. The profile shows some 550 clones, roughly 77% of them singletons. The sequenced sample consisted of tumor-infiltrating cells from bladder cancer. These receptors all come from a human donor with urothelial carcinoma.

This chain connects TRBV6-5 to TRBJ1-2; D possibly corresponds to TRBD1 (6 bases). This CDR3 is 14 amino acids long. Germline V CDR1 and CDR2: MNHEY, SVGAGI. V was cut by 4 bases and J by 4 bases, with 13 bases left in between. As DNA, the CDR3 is TGTGCCAGCAGTTCACAGGGTGGAGGCTATGGCTACACCTTC. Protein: CASSSQGGGYGYTF.

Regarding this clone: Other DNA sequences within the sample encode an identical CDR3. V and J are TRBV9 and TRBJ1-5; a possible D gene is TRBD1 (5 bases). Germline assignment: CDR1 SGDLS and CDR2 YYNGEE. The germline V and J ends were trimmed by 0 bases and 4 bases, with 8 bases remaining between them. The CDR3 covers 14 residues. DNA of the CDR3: TGTGCCAGCAGCGTAGATGGGGCAAATCAGCCCCAGCATTTT. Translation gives CASSVDGANQPQHF.

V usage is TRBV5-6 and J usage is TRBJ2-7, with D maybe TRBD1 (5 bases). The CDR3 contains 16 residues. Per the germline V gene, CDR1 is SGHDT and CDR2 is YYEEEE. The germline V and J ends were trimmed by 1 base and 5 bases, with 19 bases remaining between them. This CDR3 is CASSLFRAVGGDEQYF. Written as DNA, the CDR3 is TGTGCCAGCAGCTTGTTCAGGGCGGTAGGTGGGGACGAGCAGTACTTC.

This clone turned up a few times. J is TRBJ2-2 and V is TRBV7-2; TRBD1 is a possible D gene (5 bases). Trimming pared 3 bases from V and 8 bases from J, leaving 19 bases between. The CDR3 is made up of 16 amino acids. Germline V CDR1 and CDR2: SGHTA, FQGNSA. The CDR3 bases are TGTGCCAGCAGCTTGAGGTCGACAGTCCTCGGAGGGGAGCTGTTTTTT. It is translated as CASSLRSTVLGGELFF.

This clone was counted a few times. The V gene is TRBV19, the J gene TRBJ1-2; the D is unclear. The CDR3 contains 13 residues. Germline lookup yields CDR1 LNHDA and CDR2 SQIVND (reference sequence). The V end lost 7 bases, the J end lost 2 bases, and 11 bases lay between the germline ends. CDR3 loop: CASTYGRNYGYTF. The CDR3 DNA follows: TGTGCCAGTACCTACGGGCGCAACTATGGCTACACCTTC.

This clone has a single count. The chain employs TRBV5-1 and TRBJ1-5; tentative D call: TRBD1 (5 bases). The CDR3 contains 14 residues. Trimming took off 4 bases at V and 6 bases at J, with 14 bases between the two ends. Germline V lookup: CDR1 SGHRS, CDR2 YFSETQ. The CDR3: CASSQGTQGQPQHF. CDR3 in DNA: TGCGCCAGCAGCCAAGGGACGCAGGGTCAGCCCCAGCATTTT.

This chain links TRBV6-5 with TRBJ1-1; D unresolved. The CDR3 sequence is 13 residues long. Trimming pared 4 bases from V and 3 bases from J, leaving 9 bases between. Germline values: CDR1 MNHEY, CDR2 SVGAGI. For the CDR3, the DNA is TGTGCCAGCAGTTCGCGGGTAGACACTGAAGCTTTCTTT. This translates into CASSSRVDTEAFF.

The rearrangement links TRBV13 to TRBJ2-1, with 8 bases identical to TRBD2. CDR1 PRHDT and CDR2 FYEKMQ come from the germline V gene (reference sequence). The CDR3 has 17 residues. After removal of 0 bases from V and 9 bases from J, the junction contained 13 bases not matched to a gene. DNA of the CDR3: TGTGCCAGCAGCTTAGGGGGAGGGCTAGCGGGTTCCGGTGAGCAGTTCTTC. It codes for CASSLGGGLAGSGEQFF.

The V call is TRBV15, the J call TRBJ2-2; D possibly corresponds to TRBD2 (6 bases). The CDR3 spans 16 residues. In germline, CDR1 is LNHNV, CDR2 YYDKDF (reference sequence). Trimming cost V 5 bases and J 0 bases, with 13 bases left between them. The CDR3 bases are TGTGCCACCAGCGCCCGGGGGAGATCGAACACCGGGGAGCTGTTTTTT. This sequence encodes CATSARGRSNTGELFF.

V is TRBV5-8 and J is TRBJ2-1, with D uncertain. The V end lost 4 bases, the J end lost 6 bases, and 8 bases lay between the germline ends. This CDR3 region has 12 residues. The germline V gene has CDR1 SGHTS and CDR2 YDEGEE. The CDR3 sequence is CASSLDANEQFF. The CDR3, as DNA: TGTGCCAGCAGCCTTGATGCCAATGAGCAGTTCTTC.

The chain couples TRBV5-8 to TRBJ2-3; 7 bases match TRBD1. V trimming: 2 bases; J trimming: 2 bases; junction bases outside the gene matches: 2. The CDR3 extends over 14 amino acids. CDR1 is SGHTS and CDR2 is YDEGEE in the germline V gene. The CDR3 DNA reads TGTGCCAGCAGCTTAGACAGGGCCACAGATACGCAGTATTTT. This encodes CASSLDRATDTQYF.

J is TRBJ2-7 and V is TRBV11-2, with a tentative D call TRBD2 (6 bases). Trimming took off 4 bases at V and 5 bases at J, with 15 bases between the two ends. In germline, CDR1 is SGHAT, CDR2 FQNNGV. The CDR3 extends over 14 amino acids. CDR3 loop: CASSSIVGGDEQYF. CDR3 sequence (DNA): TGTGCCAGCAGCTCAATCGTTGGAGGGGACGAGCAGTACTTC. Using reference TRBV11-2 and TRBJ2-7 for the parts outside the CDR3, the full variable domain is EAGVAQSPRYKIIEKRQSVAFWCNPISGHATLYWYQQILGQGPKLLIQFQNNGVVDDSQLPKDRFSAERLKGVDSTLKIQPAKLEDSAVYLCASSSIVGGDEQYFGPGTRLTVT.

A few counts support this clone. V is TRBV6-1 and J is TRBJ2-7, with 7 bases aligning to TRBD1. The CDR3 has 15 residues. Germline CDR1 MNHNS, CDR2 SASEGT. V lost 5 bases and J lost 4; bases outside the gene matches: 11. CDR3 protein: CASSPFGDSRYEQYF. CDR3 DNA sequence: TGTGCCAGCAGTCCTTTTGGGGACAGCCGATACGAGCAGTACTTC.

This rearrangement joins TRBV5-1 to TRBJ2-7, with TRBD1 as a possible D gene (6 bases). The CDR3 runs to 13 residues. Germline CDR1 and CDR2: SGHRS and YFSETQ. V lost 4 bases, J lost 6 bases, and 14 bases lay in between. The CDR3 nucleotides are TGCGCCAGCAGCCAGGGACACATCGGCGAGCAGTACTTC. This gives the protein CASSQGHIGEQYF.